This TCR beta chain originates from a study of cytomegalovirus exposure and HLA in healthy donors (dated by TCRdb to 2017 to 2019). General notes on the study: In an earlier analysis of 550 to 750 of the donors, 250 to 350 Gb of sequence data and 100 million or so unique TCR beta sequences from 150 million to 200 million T cells were reported. Roughly 300 gigabases of sequencing data and 70 million to 100 million unique TCR sequences made up an early release that covered some 640 HLA-typed donors. Of the 300 to 500 genotyped donors, 81% were placed in the genetic ancestry cluster associated with self-reported Caucasian donors. The aim of the study was to test whether cataloging public T cell receptors could identify signatures of past pathogen exposure. The study used immunosequencing to profile the T cell repertoires of approximately 690 subjects and linked those repertoires to cytomegalovirus serostatus. A separate validation cohort of over a hundred different subjects was used in addition to the roughly 700-subject first cohort. To predict cytomegalovirus infection status, the study brought together high-throughput TCR immunosequencing, statistical association of individual TCRs with disease status, and machine learning. To study patterns of TCR occurrence, a later analysis re-analyzed previously published TCR beta repertoires from 500 to 850 donors and added high-resolution HLA genotyping. Rather than drawing on any new phenotypic data, the later analysis identified candidate immune exposures from TCR beta sequences and the way those sequences occurred across donors. To decide whether each TCR beta V gene segment behaved as functional or pseudogenic, an earlier analysis of 587 of the donors relied on high-throughput TCR beta sequencing. Donor age, sex, ethnicity and CMV serostatus were compiled together with the repertoire data. A later genetic analysis took genome-wide SNP genotypes for about 55% of the 666 donors and used that subset as a discovery cohort. Every repertoire in the discovery cohort had been generated on one and the same sequencing platform. HLA typing included class I and class II loci at four-digit resolution. The number of typed donors differed by locus: roughly 620-630 for A, B, C, DRB1 and DQB1; roughly 510 for DQA1; some 590 for DPA1; and roughly 450 for DPB1. Several DR-DQ haplotypes were handled as single units for association and clustering because linkage in the cohort was strong. On average, roughly 240,000 unique TCR beta nucleotide sequences were sequenced per donor among some 420 genotyped donors of the cohort, with roughly 18% of those sequences being non-productive. Results and caveats for the whole study, not just this receptor: Linkage disequilibrium might explain the correlated functional status among segregating V segments, but an unknown experimental factor could not be excluded. In a later analysis, most CMV-associated TCR beta chains were found to appear HLA-restricted, with HLA associations seemingly driven largely by CMV exposure. Several of the top co-occurrence clusters appeared to be linked to parvovirus B19, influenza, CMV and Epstein-Barr virus, according to a later analysis. A later genetic analysis associated a missense DCLRE1C variant with V-gene and J-gene trimming of TCR beta chains, and an independent cohort replicated the association. A few of the identified cytomegalovirus-associated TCR beta chains were confirmed in vitro to be specific for cytomegalovirus antigens. In a later analysis, 16,951 TCR beta sequences were associated with specific HLA alleles at a false discovery rate of 0.05. The study gave a list of under 200 TCR beta chains associated with cytomegalovirus. Roughly uniform sequencing depth across donors was assumed in presence/absence analyses, although this assumption may not hold. Because HLA typing was missing for some donors at each locus, association tests included only the typed subset. When HLA alleles, especially DR and DQ, strongly co-occurred, TCR associations were difficult to assign to individual alleles. It was suggested by the authors that the approach could potentially be generalized to other disease states and immunological phenotypes. This cohort had only TCR beta chains sequenced, and the lack of alpha or paired-chain data limited which features could be detected. Seventeen rarely observed V segments, including chromosome 9 orphons, were excluded from the earlier analysis of some 590 of the donors because counts were too low. Compared with the approximately 670-donor mean, donors in an Asian-associated ancestry cluster had fewer N-insertions in productive TCRs, according to a later genetic analysis. A further reported finding was that TCR beta sequences accurately predicted the HLA-A and HLA-B alleles for most subjects in the first cohort. A cluster of highly shared sequence variants was judged likely to be a technical artifact of the sequencing pipeline. Most TCR sequences were seen in very few donors, while some public TCRs were found in many individuals. In a later analysis, HLA-associated TCR beta chains were found to be more clonally expanded and to have lower generation probabilities than equally common non-associated chains. For the cohort, immune exposure information was limited to CMV serostatus. In an earlier analysis of fewer than 750 of the donors, most TCR beta V segments were observed in productive rearrangements about 87% or about 30% of the time, broadly matching IMGT annotations. Cytomegalovirus status was reported to be diagnosed by the classifier with high specificity and sensitivity in both the original and validation cohorts. A later analysis found that TCR association rates varied across HLA loci, with DRB1 alleles showing the most associated TCRs and HLA-C alleles the fewest.

In total, more than 500 healthy bone marrow donors made up the cohort. All cohort members were sampled while nominally healthy, although unrecorded immune exposures were likely present. The donor tested CMV seronegative, placing the donor among the 352 seronegative members of the cohort. Every donor gave a peripheral blood sample, and the peripheral blood mononuclear cells from that sample were used for TCR beta sequencing. The Qiagen DNeasy Blood Extraction Kit was used to extract genomic DNA from the blood cell samples. Libraries were prepared through the immunoSEQ multiplex PCR assay. The multiplex PCR relied on a mix of 60 forward primers for TCR Vbeta segments and 13 reverse primers for TCR Jbeta segments. The CDR3 region of rearranged TCR beta genes was amplified from genomic DNA by a multiplex PCR assay. Amplified TCR beta libraries were sequenced as 87-base-pair reads on the Illumina HiSeq System. In the paper's pipeline: A later analysis counted tens of millions of unique TCR beta chains across the 550 to 700 repertoires, and 10 million to 11 million of these chains were shared by at least two donors. To remove PCR and sequencing errors, raw reads were error-corrected and collapsed into unique sequences using a nearest-neighbor algorithm that merged closely related sequences. V, D and J gene segments were assigned by aligning CDR3 sequences to IMGT reference sequences. For a sequence to be retained, a match of at least six nucleotides was required to both a V gene segment and a J gene segment. Rearrangements were called productive when the CDR3 lacked stop codons and stayed in frame with V and J; all others were non-productive. CDR3 was defined by IMGT convention, running from the second conserved V-encoded cysteine to the conserved J-encoded phenylalanine. The earlier analysis of 587 of the donors excluded any sequence lacking an unambiguous match to a single V gene segment. In an earlier analysis of almost 600 of the donors, a V segment was called functional when productive rearrangements were above 56.7%, and segregating when the standard deviation between donors exceeded 5%. A statistical classification framework was developed to diagnose cytomegalovirus status using the catalog of TCR beta chain sequences. V and J gene assignment, in a later analysis, came from comparing TCR nucleotide sequences with IMGT/GENE-DB human TR gene sequences. The TCRdist pipeline was used in a later analysis to assign CDR3 sequences and most-parsimonious VDJ recombination scenarios. In a later analysis, each TCR beta chain was defined by its CDR3 amino acid sequence together with its V-gene family, and reads lacking a unique V-gene family were excluded. In a later analysis, around 600 highly shared, low-generation-probability nucleotide sequences were removed to address suspected cross-contamination and a sequencing artifact. A later analysis calculated a clonal expansion index for each public chain from normalized within-repertoire ranks of inferred template counts. In a later analysis, generation probabilities were computed using a VDJ recombination model fitted to out-of-frame rearrangements, and the results were checked against IGoR. In a later analysis, TCR-TCR, TCR-HLA and TCR-CMV co-occurrence was scored with hypergeometric tests, and a repertoire-size bias correction was applied to TCR pairs. In a later analysis, false discovery rates were estimated by permuting HLA or CMV assignments 20 times. In a later analysis, co-occurring TCRs were grouped with DBSCAN, and TCRdist sequence similarity was added when clustering was performed within HLA-allele-positive subsets. Co-occurrence clustering excluded repertoires with fewer than 30,000 or more than 120,000 public chains, plus five with anomalous nucleotide sharing. Imported from immuneACCESS, the table was reduced by TCRdb to in-frame sequences with V and J called. These copies leave out some clones; in studies compared against another copy, an unresolved V gene accounts for under half, and the cause of the remainder is not known. The V and J calls and clone size were taken over from that table, and D and trimming were inferred from the DNA. This sample comprises fewer than 250,000 clones, 65% to 85% of them detected only once. The ten largest clonotypes hold about 3.1% of the sample.

As regards this clone: The antigen this receptor binds is unknown. There are no base qualities to consult, and no much larger clone falls within one base.

The receptor was isolated from a man in his thirties or forties in good health and CMV-seronegative. The sequenced sample consisted of PBMCs.

CDR3 region: CATTPGGRPETQYF. At the DNA level, the sequence is TGTGCCACCACGCCCGGGGGGCGCCCGGAGACCCAGTACTTC. The sequence joins TRBV5-4 to TRBJ2-5; TRBD2 is possibly the D segment (7 matching bases). The cysteine opens and the phenylalanine closes a CDR3 of 14 amino acids. Only CDR3 DNA is held: 42 bases, read in frame from base 1. Trimming at the junction amounts to 9 bases on V and 5 bases on J, and the germline ends lie 20 bases apart. The germline V gene (reference sequence) gives CDR1 as SGHNT and CDR2 as YYREEE.